These 21 T cell receptor beta chains were sequenced from one sample in a study of blood T cell repertoires in COVID-19. Some clones are missing from TCRdb's copy, which holds only in-frame ones; the method was immunoSEQ multiplex PCR. The sample records 150,000 to 200,000 clones, 80% to 95% being singletons. The sequenced sample was peripheral blood. These receptors were obtained from a man in his fifties or sixties with acute or convalescent COVID-19.

This clone was observed a handful of times. V and J are TRBV2 and TRBJ2-7, with TRBD1 matching over 8 bases. This CDR3 contains 13 residues. V lost 6 bases, J lost 6 bases, and 7 bases stayed unmatched. Germline V gene sequence: CDR1 SNHLY, CDR2 FYNNEI. The CDR3 nucleotides read TGTGCCAGCAGGTGGACAGGGTTGGGCGAGCAGTACGTC. It translates to CASRWTGLGEQYV.

The gene calls are TRBV29-1 and TRBJ1-1; 10 bases map to TRBD1. This CDR3 has 13 residues. CDR1 and CDR2 (germline): SQVTM, ANQGSEA. The trim removed 3 bases at V and 11 bases at J, leaving 9 bases unmatched. CDR3 sequence (DNA): TGCAGCGTTGAGTTGACAGGGGGCTTAAGGGCTTTCTTT. Residues: CSVELTGGLRAFF.

The chain employs TRBV27 and TRBJ2-5, with a possible D match to TRBD1 (5 bases). Germline V CDR1 and CDR2: MNHEY, SMNVEV (reference sequence). CDR3 length: 14 residues. The V end was cut by 3 bases, the J end by 3 bases, with 11 bases between. In DNA form, the CDR3 reads TGTGCCAGCAGTTTGGACAACCGCAAAGAGACCCAGTACTTC. Translation: CASSLDNRKETQYF.

The rearrangement links TRBV27 to TRBJ2-1; D is unresolved. V lost 6 bases to trimming and J lost 0 bases, with 18 bases between them. CDR1 is MNHEY, CDR2 SMNVEV, per germline (reference sequence). The length of the CDR3 is 17 residues. The CDR3 nucleotides read TGTGCCAGCAGCCCCCGAGGTTCCTCCAGCTCCTACAATGAGCAGTTCTTC. Its protein is CASSPRGSSSSYNEQFF.

The genes are TRBV28 and TRBJ2-5, with TRBD1 as a possible D gene (6 bases). The CDR3 is 14 amino acids. V gave up 2 bases and J gave up 6 bases, with 13 bases separating them. The germline V gene has CDR1 MDHEN and CDR2 SYDVKM. The CDR3 region has the DNA TGTGCCAGCAGTTTACCTACAGGGCGGCAGACCCAGTACTTC. The encoded protein is CASSLPTGRQTQYF.

This chain joins TRBV18 and TRBJ2-2; 7 bases are shared with TRBD1. Germline V gene data show CDR1 as KGHSH and CDR2 as LQKENI. J lost 6 bases, V lost 8 bases, and 18 bases had no gene match. The CDR3 extends over 17 amino acids. Here the CDR3 reads CASKETGGPTGAGELFF. Written as DNA, the CDR3 is TGTGCCAGCAAAGAGACAGGAGGTCCCACAGGGGCCGGGGAGCTGTTTTTT.

The rearrangement uses TRBV6-1 and TRBJ2-1; D remains ambiguous. The germline V gene has CDR1 MNHNS and CDR2 SASEGT. The CDR3 consists of 14 residues. The V gene lost 2 bases and the J gene lost 5 bases, with 10 bases spanning the gap. CDR3 coding DNA: TGTGCCAGCAGTGAAAGAGTTCGCGACAATGAGCAGTTCTTC. Protein product: CASSERVRDNEQFF.

V is TRBV7-9 and J is TRBJ2-3, with 10 bases aligning to TRBD2. Looked up from germline, CDR1 is SEHNR and CDR2 is FQNEAQ (reference sequence). The CDR3 covers 14 residues. With 3 bases clipped from V and 4 bases from J, the junction kept 1 base outside the gene matches. CDR3 loop: CASSFGLAADTQYF. The CDR3 bases are TGTGCCAGCAGCTTTGGACTAGCGGCAGATACGCAGTATTTT.

This rearrangement joins TRBV6-2 or TRBV6-3 to TRBJ2-7; D is possibly TRBD1 (6 bases). The CDR3 spans 15 residues. Trimming cost V 5 bases and J 5 bases, with 19 bases left between them. The germline V gene encodes CDR1 MNHEY and CDR2 SVGEGT. CDR3 in amino acids: CASSTPTGTLNEQYV. CDR3 sequence (DNA): TGTGCCAGCAGTACCCCCACCGGGACATTGAACGAGCAGTACGTC.

This chain connects TRBV10-3 to TRBJ2-5; D may be TRBD2 (6 bases). With 3 bases removed from V and 2 bases from J, the gap between germline ends came to 10 bases. CDR1 and CDR2 from the germline V gene are ENHRY and SYGVKD. The CDR3 covers 14 residues. CDR3 sequence (DNA): TGTGCCATCAGTGATATGGCGGGGCAAGAGACCCAGTACTTC. Amino acid sequence: CAISDMAGQETQYF.

The chain's CDR3 is CASSERDMEYNEQFF. CDR3 coding DNA: TGCGCCAGCAGTGAACGGGACATGGAATACAATGAGCAGTTCTTC. The rearrangement uses TRBV10-2 and TRBJ2-1; D may be TRBD1 (6 bases). Germline V CDR1 and CDR2: WSHSY, SAAADI. Deletions cut 3 bases from V and 4 bases from J, with 13 bases between. CDR3 length equals 15 residues.

The V gene is TRBV10-3, the J gene TRBJ2-7, with a tentative D call TRBD1 (6 bases). The V end lost 9 bases, the J end lost 0 bases, and 9 bases lay between the germline ends. Germline assignment: CDR1 ENHRY and CDR2 SYGVKD. The CDR3 runs 12 residues. The CDR3, as DNA: TGTGCCATAAGGGACAACTCCTACGAGCAGTACGTC. Translation gives CAIRDNSYEQYV.

The chain uses TRBV6-6 and TRBJ1-5, with 8 bases matching TRBD1. CDR1 is MNHNY, CDR2 SVGAGI, per germline (reference sequence). V lost 7 bases and J lost 1; bases outside the gene matches: 9. The CDR3 sequence is 16 residues long. CDR3 loop: CASISGGARSNQPQHF. The CDR3 DNA reads as TGTGCCAGCATTTCAGGGGGCGCTAGGAGCAATCAGCCCCAGCATTTT.

This clone has a handful of counts. V gene TRBV5-1 combines with J gene TRBJ2-7, with TRBD1 identical over 8 bases. The V and J ends lost 3 bases and 5 bases, in that order; junction bases with no gene match: 10. Germline CDR1 reads SGHRS; CDR2 reads YFSETQ. The CDR3 is 15 amino acids. The CDR3 region is CASSSLGDRTNEQYF. In nucleotides, the CDR3 is TGCGCCAGCAGCTCCCTTGGGGACAGGACCAACGAGCAGTACTTC.

The rearrangement joins TRBV6-5 to TRBJ1-5; TRBD1 is a possible D gene (6 bases). CDR1 MNHEY and CDR2 SVGAGI come from the germline V gene. The V end lost 5 bases, the J end lost 6 bases, and 11 bases lay between the germline ends. The CDR3 consists of 13 residues. CDR3 coding DNA: TGTGCCAGCAGTCTCAGGGGTAGTCAGCCCCAGCATTTT. Protein sequence: CASSLRGSQPQHF.

The J gene is TRBJ2-3, the V gene TRBV2; TRBD1 matches 8 bases. The CDR3 is 18 amino acids. J lost 4 bases, V lost 1 base, and 13 bases had no gene match. Germline V gene data show CDR1 as SNHLY and CDR2 as FYNNEI. The CDR3 sequence: CASSEDRWTGLPADTQYF. As DNA, the CDR3 is TGTGCCAGCAGTGAAGACAGATGGACAGGGCTCCCGGCAGATACGCAGTATTTT.

The chain uses TRBV10-2 and TRBJ2-2, with unresolved D. With 6 bases removed from V and 1 base from J, the gap between germline ends came to 9 bases. The CDR3 contains 14 residues. Germline CDR1 reads WSHSY; CDR2 reads SAAADI. The CDR3 bases are TGCGCCAGCAGGGGCAGTCTGAACACCGGGGAGCTGTTTTTT. Protein sequence: CASRGSLNTGELFF.

A single count supports this clone. This chain uses TRBV15 with TRBJ1-6; 8 positions match TRBD1. This CDR3 region has 14 residues. Trimming at V came to 3 bases and at J to 10 bases, leaving 5 bases not matched to a gene. Germline-derived CDR1 and CDR2 are LNHNV and YYDKDF (reference sequence). CDR3 protein: CATSSQGARSPLHF. DNA of the CDR3: TGTGCCACCAGCAGCCAGGGGGCTAGATCACCCCTCCACTTT.

CDR3 DNA: TGTGCCAGCAGTCCGCTCGACAGGGGCTCCCCTGAAGCTTTCTTT. Amino acids: CASSPLDRGSPEAFF. The V gene is TRBV6-6, the J gene TRBJ1-1, with TRBD1 matching over 8 bases. With V trimmed by 5 bases and J by 6 bases, 11 bases remained unmatched. CDR3 length: 15 amino acids. Per germline, CDR1 MNHNY and CDR2 SVGAGI (reference sequence).

The chain has TRBV7-2 and TRBJ2-1, with D perhaps TRBD2 (6 bases). Germline CDR1 and CDR2: SGHTA and FQGNSA. The V and J ends lost 4 bases and 0 bases respectively, with 10 bases between them. This CDR3 comprises 15 residues. CDR3 in amino acids: CASSYLAASYNEQFF. DNA for the CDR3: TGTGCCAGCAGCTACTTAGCGGCCTCCTACAATGAGCAGTTCTTC.

V and J are TRBV6-5 and TRBJ2-7; unclear D gene. The CDR3 is made up of 13 amino acids. Germline CDR1 MNHEY, CDR2 SVGAGI. Trimming took 11 bases from V and 0 from J, leaving 14 bases between them. CDR3 protein: CAPTFRFSYEQYV. The CDR3 region has the DNA TGTGCCCCCACTTTCAGGTTCTCCTACGAGCAGTACGTC.